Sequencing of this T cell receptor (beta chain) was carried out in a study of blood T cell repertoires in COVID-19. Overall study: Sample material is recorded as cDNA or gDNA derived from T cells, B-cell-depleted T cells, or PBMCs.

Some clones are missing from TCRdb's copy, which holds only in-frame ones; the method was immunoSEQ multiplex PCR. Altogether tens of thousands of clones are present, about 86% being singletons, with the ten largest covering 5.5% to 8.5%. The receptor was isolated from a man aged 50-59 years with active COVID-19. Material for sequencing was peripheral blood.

The CDR3 DNA is TGTGCCAGCTCACCGACTAGCGGGAGCTACAATGAGCAGTTCTTC. This codes for CASSPTSGSYNEQFF. V gene TRBV18 combines with J gene TRBJ2-1, with TRBD2 matching over 12 bases. V lost 3 bases to trimming and J lost 3 bases; unmatched junction nucleotides: 0. Germline values: CDR1 KGHSH, CDR2 LQKENI. The CDR3 runs 15 residues.